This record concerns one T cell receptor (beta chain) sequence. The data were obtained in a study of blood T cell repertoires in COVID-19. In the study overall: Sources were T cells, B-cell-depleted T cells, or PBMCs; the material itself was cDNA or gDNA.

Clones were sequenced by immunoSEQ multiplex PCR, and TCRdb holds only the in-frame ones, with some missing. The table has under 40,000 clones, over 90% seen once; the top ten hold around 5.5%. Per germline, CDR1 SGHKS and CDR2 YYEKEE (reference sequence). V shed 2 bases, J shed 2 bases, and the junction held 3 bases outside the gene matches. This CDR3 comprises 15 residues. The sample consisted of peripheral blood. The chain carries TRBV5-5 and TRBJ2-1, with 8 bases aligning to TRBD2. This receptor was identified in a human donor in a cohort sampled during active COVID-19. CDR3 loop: CASSFGAGAYNEQFF. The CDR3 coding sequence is TGTGCCAGCAGCTTTGGAGCGGGGGCCTACAATGAGCAGTTCTTC.